The 3 T cell receptor beta chains presented below share a single source sample, sequenced in a study of patients and donors after allogeneic stem cell transplantation. Via MiXCR, TCRdb re-called the RT-PCR reads, giving one row per CDR3 protein. The sample carries 57,000 or so distinct CDR3 sequences, 13% recorded once. Source material: blood, either unsorted or a sorted T cell fraction (not recorded which). The origin of the receptors is a human donor who was either an allogeneic HSCT recipient or a stem cell or donor lymphocyte infusion donor (not recorded which). It is not recorded whose cells these are; they may come from a transplant donor.

The chain uses TRBV11-2 and TRBJ2-1; TRBD2 agrees at 7 bases. Trimming cost V 1 base and J 2 bases; bases outside gene matches: 2. The germline gives CDR1 SGHAT, CDR2 FQNNGV. This CDR3 is built from 15 residues. This CDR3 is CASSLGTRAYNEQFF. CDR3 nucleotide sequence: TGTGCCAGCAGCTTAGGGACTAGAGCCTACAATGAGCAGTTCTTC.

J is TRBJ1-2 and V is TRBV27; D is undetermined. Trimming took 6 bases from V and 8 from J, leaving 10 bases between them. The CDR3 spans 11 residues. CDR1 and CDR2 from the germline V gene are MNHEY and SMNVEV (reference sequence). CDR3 amino acids: CASRGYNGYTF. The CDR3 DNA follows: TGTGCCAGCAGGGGCTATAACGGCTACACCTTC.

This clonotype was seen a handful of times. The CDR3 protein is CASALSSGRAWEQFF. The CDR3, as DNA: TGTGCCAGCGCCCTCTCTAGCGGGAGGGCCTGGGAGCAGTTCTTC. The V call is TRBV2, the J call TRBJ2-1, with 12 bases aligning to TRBD2. J was trimmed by 10 bases and V by 8 bases; bases with no gene match: 12. The CDR3 extends over 15 amino acids. Germline CDR1 and CDR2: SNHLY and FYNNEI.